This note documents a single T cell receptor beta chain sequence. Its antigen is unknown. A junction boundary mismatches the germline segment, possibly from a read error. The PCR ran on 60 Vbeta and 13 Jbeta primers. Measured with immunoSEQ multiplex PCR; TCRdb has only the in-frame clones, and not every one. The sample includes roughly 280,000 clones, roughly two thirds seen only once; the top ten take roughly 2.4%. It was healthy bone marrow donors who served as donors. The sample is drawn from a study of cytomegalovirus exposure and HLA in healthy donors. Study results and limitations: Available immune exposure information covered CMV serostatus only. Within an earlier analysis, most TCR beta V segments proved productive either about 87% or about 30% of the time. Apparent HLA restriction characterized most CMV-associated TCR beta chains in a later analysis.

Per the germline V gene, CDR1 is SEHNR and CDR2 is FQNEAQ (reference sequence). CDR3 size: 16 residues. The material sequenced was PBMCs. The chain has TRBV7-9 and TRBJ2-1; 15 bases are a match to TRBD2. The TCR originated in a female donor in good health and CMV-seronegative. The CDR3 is CSSSGLAGGPLNEQFF. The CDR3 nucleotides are TGTTCCAGCAGCGGACTAGCGGGAGGGCCATTAAATGAGCAGTTCTTC.